This T cell receptor beta chain emerged from a study of type 1 regulatory T cells. Across the study: An in vitro protocol generated T-allo10, a Tr1-enriched, alloantigen-specific CD4 T cell product.

TCRdb re-called the reads through MiXCR, storing one row per CDR3 protein. The top ten hold 2.2% of the sample, which has 80,000 to 100,000 distinct CDR3 sequences, 25% to 40% seen once. A few counts support this clonotype. The germline CDR1 and CDR2 sequences are MDHEN and SYDVKM. This CDR3 is built from 14 residues. Unmatched junction bases numbered 11, after V lost 9 bases and J lost 4 bases. This sequence originates from a human donor in good health. The gene calls are TRBV28 and TRBJ2-5; 7 positions match TRBD2. Sequences were obtained from CD4+ T cells, either the whole sample or a sorted fraction (not recorded which). CDR3 sequence: CASSPRGERETQYF. In DNA, the CDR3 is TGTGCCAGTAGCCCTCGGGGGGAAAGAGAGACCCAGTACTTC.